Below, one T cell receptor beta chain is given with its context. CDR1 is SGHVS, CDR2 FQNEAQ, per germline. Trimming took off 1 base at V and 3 bases at J, with 10 bases between the two ends. The CDR3 consists of 15 residues. One entry per CDR3 protein, called by TCRdb with MiXCR from the PCR reads. The sample has under 600,000 distinct CDR3 sequences; 20% to 25% are singletons. The data were obtained in a study of molecular identifiers for immune sequencing clone quantification. Sorting isolated naive CD8 T cells as CD8+CD4-CCR7+CD45RA+ events. Sequencing input: naive CD8+ T cells from blood, with Jurkat cell RNA spiked in. The subset was: FACS-sorted CD8+CD4-CCR7+CD45RA+ naive T cells. This TCR was sampled from a human donor in good health. Some libraries in this study had Jurkat cell RNA spiked in. This rearrangement joins TRBV7-8 to TRBJ2-1; the D call may be TRBD1 or TRBD2 (5 bases each). This chain's CDR3 is CASSLVEGFYNEQFF. The DNA for the CDR3 is TGTGCCAGCAGCTTAGTCGAGGGGTTCTACAATGAGCAGTTCTTC.